This is a list of T cell receptor beta chains from one sample in a study of blood T cell repertoires in COVID-19. Measured with immunoSEQ multiplex PCR; TCRdb has only the in-frame clones, and not every one. The sample shows a few hundred thousand clones, about nine tenths of them seen only once. The material sequenced was PBMCs or T cells enriched from blood (not recorded which). These receptors all come from a human donor in a cohort exposed to, infected with or recovered from COVID-19 (not recorded which). The donor label of this sample is uncertain. The CDR3 runs from the conserved cysteine through the conserved F or W. The order of the fields is V gene, CDR3 length, CDR3 protein.

>TRBV27|16
CASSLSSPGQTYGYTF
>TRBV24-1|17
CATSEYGTSGAGDTQYF
>TRBV6-1|14
CASSSRTGAYEQYF
>TRBV28|19
CASGFPGTRSNKGNQPQHF
>TRBV6-5|14
CASKQLAGSYEQYF
>TRBV6-1|15
CASSEQGGSGNTIYF
>TRBV30|13
CAWSQRGVGTQYF
>TRBV6-5|15
CASSPTGVSDQPQHF
>TRBV7-8|16
CASSFSGVAGANVLTF
>TRBV19|15
CASSTAGGHYNEQFF
>TRBV6-5|13
CASSSGLNTEAFF